These 15 T cell receptor beta chains came from one sample sequenced in a study of blood T cell repertoires in COVID-19. The method was immunoSEQ multiplex PCR; TCRdb's version includes in-frame clones alone and lacks a portion of them. The sample lists 150,000 or so clones, approximately 92% occurring once. Sample: peripheral blood. These receptors were taken from a woman in her forties or fifties with acute or convalescent COVID-19.

This clone was seen a single time. The genes are TRBV6-6 and TRBJ2-7; 8 nucleotides align to TRBD1. The CDR3 spans 14 residues. J was trimmed by 5 bases and V by 2 bases; bases with no gene match: 5. Germline loops: CDR1 MNHNY, CDR2 SVGAGI (reference sequence). Here the CDR3 reads CASSYGDRQDEQYF. CDR3 nucleotide sequence: TGTGCCAGCAGTTACGGGGACAGGCAGGACGAGCAGTACTTC.

The chain links TRBV15 to TRBJ2-1; maybe TRBD2 (6 bases). V lost 0 bases and J 0 bases, leaving 9 bases between the germline ends. Germline CDR1 and CDR2: LNHNV and YYDKDF (reference sequence). CDR3 size: 16 residues. The CDR3 region is CATSRERGSSYNEQFF. The CDR3 DNA is TGTGCCACCAGCAGAGAGCGGGGCAGCTCCTACAATGAGCAGTTCTTC.

The genes are TRBV11-2 and TRBJ1-1; D is ambiguous. This CDR3 spans 14 amino acids. V lost 5 bases, J lost 5 bases, and 15 bases lay in between. Germline V gives CDR1 SGHAT, CDR2 FQNNGV. The CDR3 region has the DNA TGTGCCAGCAGCCCCGGGAGCGGGTGGACTGAAGCTTTCTTT. Translated, it gives CASSPGSGWTEAFF.

V is TRBV6-5 and J is TRBJ2-7, with D unresolved. This CDR3 contains 15 residues. Germline assignment: CDR1 MNHEY and CDR2 SVGAGI. The ends were cut back, 6 bases at V and 0 bases at J, with 15 bases in the middle. CDR3 sequence reads: CASRRQPVGSYEQYF. The CDR3 DNA follows: TGTGCCAGCAGACGACAACCCGTGGGCTCCTACGAGCAGTACTTC.

The rearrangement links TRBV19 to TRBJ1-5; D gene unclear. Germline V CDR1 and CDR2: LNHDA, SQIVND (reference sequence). This CDR3 comprises 13 residues. Trimming left V 6 bases short and J 5 bases short, with 11 bases between. The CDR3 spells CASRGAPHQPQHF. Written as DNA, the CDR3 is TGTGCCAGTAGGGGCGCCCCCCATCAGCCCCAGCATTTT. Using reference TRBV19 and TRBJ1-5 for the parts outside the CDR3, the full variable domain is DGGITQSPKYLFRKEGQNVTLSCEQNLNHDAMYWYRQDPGQGLRLIYYSQIVNDFQKGDIAEGYSVSREKKESFPLTVTSAQKNPTAFYLCASRGAPHQPQHFGDGTRLSIL.

This clone appeared a few times. The V call is TRBV7-2, the J call TRBJ2-1; possible D gene TRBD2, 6 bases. This CDR3 comprises 15 residues. V lost 4 bases, J lost 6 bases, and 16 bases lay in between. Germline CDR1 SGHTA, CDR2 FQGNSA. Written as DNA, the CDR3 is TGTGCCAGCAGCTCCAGTCGGGGGAGGTCCAATGAGCAGTTCTTC. Its protein is CASSSSRGRSNEQFF.

This rearrangement joins TRBV4-1 to TRBJ1-2; D remains unclear. The V and J ends lost 1 base and 8 bases respectively, with 8 bases between them. The germline gives CDR1 MGHRA, CDR2 YSYEKL. The length of the CDR3 is 12 residues. CDR3 nucleotides: TGCGCCAGCAGCCAAGTCGGGAGGGGCTACACCTTC. Its translation: CASSQVGRGYTF.

This chain uses TRBV6-5 with TRBJ2-7, with 8 bases that match TRBD1. The V gene end was trimmed by 0 bases and the J gene end by 0 bases; junction bases not matched to a gene: 4. Germline V gene data show CDR1 as MNHEY and CDR2 as SVGAGI. CDR3 length equals 16 residues. The CDR3 DNA reads as TGTGCCAGCAGTTACTCCTGGGACAGGAGCTCCTACGAGCAGTACTTC. Its translation is CASSYSWDRSSYEQYF.

The rearrangement uses TRBV4-1 and TRBJ1-2; TRBD1 agrees at 8 bases. With 1 base clipped from V and 2 bases from J, the junction kept 6 bases outside the gene matches. From germline, CDR1 is MGHRA and CDR2 YSYEKL. The CDR3 contains 16 residues. The CDR3 sequence: CASSQVGGQANYGYTF. DNA of the CDR3: TGCGCCAGCAGCCAAGTTGGGGGACAGGCAAACTATGGCTACACCTTC.

This clone has only one observation. The CDR3: CSVEGPGGLDYGYTF. Here the CDR3 DNA reads TGCAGCGTTGAAGGGCCGGGGGGGCTGGACTATGGCTACACCTTC. The V call is TRBV29-1, the J call TRBJ1-2, with D tentatively TRBD1 (6 bases). The CDR3 runs 15 residues. V lost 1 base, J lost 3 bases, and 15 bases lay in between. Germline lookup yields CDR1 SQVTM and CDR2 ANQGSEA. The complete variable domain, with remaining parts taken from reference TRBV29-1 and TRBJ1-2, reads SAVISQKPSRDICQRGTSLTIQCQVDSQVTMMFWYRQQPGQSLTLIATANQGSEATYESGFVIDKFPISRPNLTFSTLTVSNMSPEDSSIYLCSVEGPGGLDYGYTFGSGTRLTVV.

The table lists this clone with a count of one. The V gene is TRBV6-1, the J gene TRBJ1-5; possible D gene TRBD1, 6 bases. CDR1 and CDR2 (germline): MNHNS, SASEGT. Trimming took 4 bases from V and 1 from J, leaving 17 bases between them. The CDR3 is 17 residues long. CDR3 DNA sequence: TGTGCCAGCAGTGCTAACTTCAGGGGAACGAGCAATCAGCCCCAGCATTTT. Translating gives CASSANFRGTSNQPQHF.

V and J are TRBV7-3 and TRBJ2-4; 9 bases line up with TRBD2. The V and J ends lost 1 base and 2 bases, in that order; junction bases with no gene match: 6. CDR3 length: 17 amino acids. Germline CDR1 is SGHTA and CDR2 is FQGTGA. The CDR3 coding sequence is TGTGCCAGCAGCTTAAGGCCAGCGGGAGGATCCAAAAACATTCAGTACTTC. Amino acids: CASSLRPAGGSKNIQYF.

The chain recombines TRBV7-3 with TRBJ1-3; D gene uncertain. The CDR3 spans 15 residues. Trimming removed 2 bases from V and 4 bases from J, with 12 bases in between. Germline CDR1 and CDR2: SGHTA and FQGTGA. The CDR3 spells CASSLRGMGGNTIYF. CDR3 DNA sequence: TGTGCCAGCAGCTTACGGGGAATGGGGGGAAACACCATATATTTT.

The rearrangement uses TRBV6-5 and TRBJ1-4; weak D call: TRBD1 (6 bases). The length of the CDR3 is 15 residues. Germline CDR1 is MNHEY and CDR2 is SVGAGI. V was shortened by 6 bases and J by 7 bases, with 18 bases between the two germline ends. Here the CDR3 DNA reads TGTGCCAGCAGCCTAGGGGGGGGCTTATCTGAAAAACTGTTTTTT. Translation: CASSLGGGLSEKLFF.

This clone occurred once. The gene calls are TRBV5-8 and TRBJ2-4, with TRBD2 as a possible D gene (5 bases). Germline V gene data show CDR1 as SGHTS and CDR2 as YDEGEE. This CDR3 comprises 14 residues. Trimming cost V 0 bases and J 8 bases, with 12 bases left between them. The CDR3 reads CASSLGLGKDIQYF. The CDR3 nucleotides read TGTGCCAGCAGCTTGGGACTCGGGAAGGACATTCAGTACTTC.